The clone carrying this TCR beta chain has just one count. Its antigen is unknown. TCRdb's copy holds only in-frame clones and misses some; the assay was immunoSEQ multiplex PCR. The profile covers about 130,000 clones, with roughly 92% appearing a single time and about 1.1% taken by the ten largest. The data stem from a study of T cell responses to AZD1222 COVID-19 vaccine. Overall study results and limits: Donor demographics were predominantly white British with a female majority; clonal diversity may be underestimated. Reportedly, close to half of spike-specific TCRs are directed against unmutated variant regions. Spike-specific TCR breadth and depth went up after people got two AZD1222 doses.

This sequence originates from an adult who received the AZD1222 COVID-19 vaccine. Sequencing was performed on peripheral blood, taken 28 days after the second AZD1222 dose.

This CDR3 reads CASSALQGHGTEAFF. CDR3 DNA sequence: TGTGCCAGCAGTGCCTTACAGGGGCATGGCACTGAAGCTTTCTTT. V gene TRBV25-1 combines with J gene TRBJ1-1; 7 bases map to TRBD1. This CDR3 spans 15 amino acids. Per the germline V gene, CDR1 is MGHDK and CDR2 is SYGVNS. V lost 4 bases to trimming and J lost 4 bases; unmatched junction nucleotides: 9.